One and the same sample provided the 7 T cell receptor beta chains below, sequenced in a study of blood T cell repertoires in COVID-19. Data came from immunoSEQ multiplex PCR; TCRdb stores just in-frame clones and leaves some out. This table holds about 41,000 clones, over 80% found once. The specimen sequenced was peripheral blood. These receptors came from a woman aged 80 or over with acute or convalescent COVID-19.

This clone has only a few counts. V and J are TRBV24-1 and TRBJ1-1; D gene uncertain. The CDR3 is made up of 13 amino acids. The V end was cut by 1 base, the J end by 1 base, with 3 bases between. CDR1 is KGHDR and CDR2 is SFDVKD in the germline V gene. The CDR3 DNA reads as TGTGCCACCAGTGATTTCGGGAACACTGAAGCTTTCTTT. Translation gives CATSDFGNTEAFF.

The DNA for the CDR3 is TGTGCCAGCTCTTCTTTCGCCCGGAATGAGCAGTTCTTC. Translation gives CASSSFARNEQFF. This chain links TRBV18 with TRBJ2-1; D is uncertain. Germline V gene lookup returns CDR1 KGHSH and CDR2 LQKENI. The CDR3 has 13 amino acids. Between the trimmed V and J ends, which lost 6 bases and 7 bases, there was a span of 13 bases.

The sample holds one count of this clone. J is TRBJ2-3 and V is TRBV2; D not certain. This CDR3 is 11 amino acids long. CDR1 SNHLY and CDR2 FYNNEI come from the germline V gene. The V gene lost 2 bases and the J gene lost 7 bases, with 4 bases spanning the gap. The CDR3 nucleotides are TGTGCCAGCAGTGAAACTTATACGCAGTATTTT. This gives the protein CASSETYTQYF.

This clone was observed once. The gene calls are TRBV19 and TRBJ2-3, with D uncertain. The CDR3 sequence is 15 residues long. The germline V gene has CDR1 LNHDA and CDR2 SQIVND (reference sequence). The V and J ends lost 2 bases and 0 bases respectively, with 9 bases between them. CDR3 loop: CASSITVGSTDTQYF. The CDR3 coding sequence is TGTGCCAGTAGTATAACGGTCGGTAGCACAGATACGCAGTATTTT.

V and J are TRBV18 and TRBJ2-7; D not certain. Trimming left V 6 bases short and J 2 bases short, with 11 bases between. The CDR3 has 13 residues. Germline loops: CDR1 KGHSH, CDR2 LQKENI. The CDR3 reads CASSQQVTYEQYF. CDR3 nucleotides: TGTGCCAGCTCCCAGCAGGTGACCTACGAGCAGTACTTC.

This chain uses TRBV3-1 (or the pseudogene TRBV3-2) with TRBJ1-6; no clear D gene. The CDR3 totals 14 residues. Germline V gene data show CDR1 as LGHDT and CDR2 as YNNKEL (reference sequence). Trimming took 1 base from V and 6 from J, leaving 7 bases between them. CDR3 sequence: CASSQAGSNSPLHF. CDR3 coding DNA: TGTGCCAGCAGCCAAGCCGGGAGTAATTCACCCCTCCACTTT.

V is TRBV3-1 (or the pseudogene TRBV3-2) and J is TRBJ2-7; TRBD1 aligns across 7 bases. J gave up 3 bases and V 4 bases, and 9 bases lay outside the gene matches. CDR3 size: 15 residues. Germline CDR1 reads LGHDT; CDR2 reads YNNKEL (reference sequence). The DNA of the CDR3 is TGTGCCAGCAGCCGCGGACTTCGGACAGGCTACGAGCAGTACTTC. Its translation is CASSRGLRTGYEQYF.